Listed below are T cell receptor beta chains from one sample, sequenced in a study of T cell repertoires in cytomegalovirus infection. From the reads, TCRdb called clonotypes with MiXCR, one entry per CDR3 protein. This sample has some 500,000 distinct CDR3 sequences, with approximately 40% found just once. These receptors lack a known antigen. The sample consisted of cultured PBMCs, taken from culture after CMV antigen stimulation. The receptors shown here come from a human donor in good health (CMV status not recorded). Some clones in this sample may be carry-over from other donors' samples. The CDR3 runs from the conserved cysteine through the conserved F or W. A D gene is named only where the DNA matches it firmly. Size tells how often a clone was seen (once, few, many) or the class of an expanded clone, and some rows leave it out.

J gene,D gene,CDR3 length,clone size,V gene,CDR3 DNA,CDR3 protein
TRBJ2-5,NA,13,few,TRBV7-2,TGTGCCAGCAGCCAGCAGGCAGGGCTGGCCCAGTACTTC,CASSQQAGLAQYF
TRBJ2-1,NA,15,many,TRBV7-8,TGTGCCAGCAGTAAAAGCGGTAGCTCCTACAATGAGCAGTTCTTC,CASSKSGSSYNEQFF
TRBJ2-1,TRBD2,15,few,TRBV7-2,TGTGCCAGCAGCTCTGCTAGCGGGAGTTTTAATGAGCAGTTCTTC,CASSSASGSFNEQFF
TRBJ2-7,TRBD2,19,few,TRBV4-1,TGCGCCAGCAGCCAAGATCTTGGACTAGCGGACAGTGTTGGCTACGAGCAGTACTTC,CASSQDLGLADSVGYEQYF
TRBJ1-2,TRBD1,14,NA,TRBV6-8,TGTGCCAGCAGTTACACAGGGGGATACTATGGCTACACCTTC,CASSYTGGYYGYTF
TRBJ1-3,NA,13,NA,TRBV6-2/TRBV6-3,TGTGCCACCACCGCAGTTACTGGAAACACCATATATTTT,CATTAVTGNTIYF
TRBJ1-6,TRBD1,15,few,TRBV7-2,TGTGCCAGCAGCATACTGGGACAGGGTAATTCACCCCTCCACTTT,CASSILGQGNSPLHF
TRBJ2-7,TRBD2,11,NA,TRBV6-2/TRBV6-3,TGTGCCAGCAGTCATAGCGGGAGGCAGTACTTC,CASSHSGRQYF
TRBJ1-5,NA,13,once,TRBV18,TGTGCCAGCTCACCAAACAGGGAACAGCCCCAGCATTTT,CASSPNREQPQHF
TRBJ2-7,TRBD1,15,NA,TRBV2,TGTGCCAGCACTGAGGCACAGGGGGTTCCCTACGAGCAGTACTTC,CASTEAQGVPYEQYF
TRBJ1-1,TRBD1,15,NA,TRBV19,TGTGCCAGTACCATAATGACAGGGGCGAACACTGAAGCTTTCTTT,CASTIMTGANTEAFF
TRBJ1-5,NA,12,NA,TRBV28,TGTGCCAGCACCTGGGGCGGTCAGCCCCAGCATTTT,CASTWGGQPQHF
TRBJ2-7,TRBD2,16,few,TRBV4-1,TGCGCCAGCAGCCAAGGGCGCGGGGGGGCCTCCTACGAGCAGTACTTC,CASSQGRGGASYEQYF
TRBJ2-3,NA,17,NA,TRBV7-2,TGTGCCAGCAGCTTAGGCGGGCTAGCGAGCCTAACAGATACGCAGTATTTT,CASSLGGLASLTDTQYF
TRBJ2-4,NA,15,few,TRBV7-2,TGTGCCAGCAGCTTGAAAGCGGGCGCCAAAAACATTCAGTACTTC,CASSLKAGAKNIQYF
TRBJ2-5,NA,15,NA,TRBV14,TGTGCCAGCAGCCAGCAACTAGGGGACGAAGAGACCCAGTACTTC,CASSQQLGDEETQYF
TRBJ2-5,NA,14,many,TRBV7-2,TGTGCCAGCAGCTTAGATTGGCGAGTAGAGACCCAGTACTTC,CASSLDWRVETQYF
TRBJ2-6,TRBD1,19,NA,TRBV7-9,TGTGCCAGCAGCTCAAAATGGGGACAGCTGAGCTCTGGGGCCAACGTCCTGACTTTC,CASSSKWGQLSSGANVLTF
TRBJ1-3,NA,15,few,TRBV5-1,TGCGCCAGCAGCTTGGGACTTCCGGAGGGAAACACCATATATTTT,CASSLGLPEGNTIYF
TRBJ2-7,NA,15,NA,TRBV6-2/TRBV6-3,TGTGCCAGCAGTTACAGAGAGGGACCTGTCCACGAGCAGTACTTC,CASSYREGPVHEQYF
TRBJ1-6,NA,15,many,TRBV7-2,TGTGCCAGCAGCCGACTCAGGGTAGAGAATTCACCCCTCCACTTT,CASSRLRVENSPLHF
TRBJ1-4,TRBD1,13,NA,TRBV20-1,TGCAGTGCTGACGGACAGGGTGGTGAAAAACTGTTTTTT,CSADGQGGEKLFF
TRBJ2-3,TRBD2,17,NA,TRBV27,TGTGCCAGCAGCCACAAACTTCTAGCGGGAGAAACAGATACGCAGTATTTT,CASSHKLLAGETDTQYF
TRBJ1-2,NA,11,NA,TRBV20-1,TGCAGTGCTAGAAGGGCGCATGGCTACACCTTC,CSARRAHGYTF
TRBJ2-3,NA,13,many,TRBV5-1,TGCGCCAGCAGCTTGGGGGAGACAGATACGCAGTATTTT,CASSLGETDTQYF
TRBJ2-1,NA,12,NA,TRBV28,TGTGCCAGCAGTGAGGGACTCCGTGAGCAGTTCTTC,CASSEGLREQFF
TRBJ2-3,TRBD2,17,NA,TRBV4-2,TGTGCCAGCAGCCAAGTCTCTCTAGCGGGGGGAGGAGATACGCAGTATTTT,CASSQVSLAGGGDTQYF
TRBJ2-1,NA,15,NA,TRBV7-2,TGTGCCAGCAGCTCGGACTTAAACCCGTACAATGAGCAGTTCTTC,CASSSDLNPYNEQFF
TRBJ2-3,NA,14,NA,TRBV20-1,TGCAGTGCGACCAGACTGGGAAACACAGATACGCAGTATTTT,CSATRLGNTDTQYF
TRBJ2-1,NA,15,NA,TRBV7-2,TGTGCCAGCAGCTTCGACCAATCAACTTACAATGAGCAGTTCTTC,CASSFDQSTYNEQFF
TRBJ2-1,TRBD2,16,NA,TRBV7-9,TGTGCCAGCAGCTTCTCTAGCGGGAGGTCCTACAATGAGCAGTTCTTC,CASSFSSGRSYNEQFF
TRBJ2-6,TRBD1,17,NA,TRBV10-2,TGCGCCAGCAGTGAGTCGAGGGGACAGTTTGAGGCCAACGTCCTGACTTTC,CASSESRGQFEANVLTF
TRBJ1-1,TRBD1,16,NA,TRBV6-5,TGTGCCAGCAGTGCCGGACGCGACAGGGGGAAAAGAGGTGCTTTCTTT,CASSAGRDRGKRGAFF
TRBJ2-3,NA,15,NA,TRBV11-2,TGTGCCAGCAGCTTATTTCGGGAGAGCACAGATACGCAGTATTTT,CASSLFRESTDTQYF
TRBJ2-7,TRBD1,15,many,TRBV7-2,TGTGCCAGCAGCTTAGTGTGGACAGGGACGTACGAGCAGTACTTC,CASSLVWTGTYEQYF
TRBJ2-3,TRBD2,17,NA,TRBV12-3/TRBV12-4,TGTGCCAGCAGTCCCGGGACTAGCGGGGCAAGCACAGATACGCAGTATTTT,CASSPGTSGASTDTQYF
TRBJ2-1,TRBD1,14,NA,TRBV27,TGTGCCAGCAGTATTGGACAGGGGTGGAATGAGCAGTTCTTC,CASSIGQGWNEQFF
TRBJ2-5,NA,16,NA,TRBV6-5,TGTGCCAGCAGTTACTCGAAGTGGCAGCCCGGGGAGACCCAGTACTTC,CASSYSKWQPGETQYF
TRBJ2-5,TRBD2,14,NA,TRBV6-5,TGTGCCAGCAAAATAATCTGGCGGGGGGAGACCCAGTACTTC,CASKIIWRGETQYF
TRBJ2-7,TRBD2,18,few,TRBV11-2,TGTGCCAGCGGCTCCGGGACTAGCGGGAGGGCCCACCCCTACGAGCAGTACTTC,CASGSGTSGRAHPYEQYF
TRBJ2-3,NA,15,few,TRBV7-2,TGTGCCAGCAGCTTAGATGGTGCTAGCACAGATACGCAGTATTTT,CASSLDGASTDTQYF
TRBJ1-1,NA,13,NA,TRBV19,TGTGCCACCTCGGGACCCGGTAACACTGAAGCTTTCTTT,CATSGPGNTEAFF
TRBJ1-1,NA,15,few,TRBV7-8,TGTGCCAGCAGCTTAGGCGGGGGAGTAGGGACTGAAGCTTTCTTT,CASSLGGGVGTEAFF
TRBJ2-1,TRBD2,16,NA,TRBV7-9,TGTGCCAGCAGCACCACTAGCGGGAGTTCCTACAATGAGCAGTTCTTC,CASSTTSGSSYNEQFF
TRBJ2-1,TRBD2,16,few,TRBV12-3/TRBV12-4,TGTGCCAGCAGCCGCAACACGGGGGGGATAGACAATGAGCAGTTCTTC,CASSRNTGGIDNEQFF
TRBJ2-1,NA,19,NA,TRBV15,TGTGCCACCAGCAGAGAGGGCCCACGGGACTTACTACTATACAATGAGCAGTTCTTC,CATSREGPRDLLLYNEQFF
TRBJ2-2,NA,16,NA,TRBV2,TGTGCCAGCAGCGCGGGACGGCCTGCGTACACCGGGGAGCTGTTTTTT,CASSAGRPAYTGELFF
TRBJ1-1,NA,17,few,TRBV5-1,TGCGCCAGCAGCTTGGCCGCAGGCCCCGGGGTGAACACTGAAGCTTTCTTT,CASSLAAGPGVNTEAFF
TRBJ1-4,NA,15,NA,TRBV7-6,TGTGCCAGCAGCTTAGTTGGAGGCCTGGGGGAAAAACTGTTTTTT,CASSLVGGLGEKLFF
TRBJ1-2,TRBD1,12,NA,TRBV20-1,TGCAGTGCTCCGACAGGGAACTATGGCTACACCTTC,CSAPTGNYGYTF
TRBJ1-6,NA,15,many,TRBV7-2,TGTGCCAGCAGCTCCTTTGGACGGATTAATTCACCCCTCCACTTT,CASSSFGRINSPLHF
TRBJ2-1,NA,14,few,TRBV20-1,TGCAGTGCTAGAGTAGTAGCGGACTACAATGAGCAGTTCTTC,CSARVVADYNEQFF
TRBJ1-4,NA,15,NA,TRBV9,TGTGCCAGCAGCGCATACGGAGGAACTAATGAAAAACTGTTTTTT,CASSAYGGTNEKLFF
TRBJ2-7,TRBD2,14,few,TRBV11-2,TGTGCCAGCAGACTAGCGGGAAGTTTCAACGAGCAGTACTTC,CASRLAGSFNEQYF
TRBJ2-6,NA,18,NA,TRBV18,TGTGCCAGCTCACCACCAGGGCAGGGAAGCTCTGGGGCCAACGTCCTGACTTTC,CASSPPGQGSSGANVLTF
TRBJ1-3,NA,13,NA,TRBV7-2,TGTGCCGTAGCTCAGGGTGGTGGAAACACCATATATTTT,CAVAQGGGNTIYF
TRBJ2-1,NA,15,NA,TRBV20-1,TGCAGTGCTAGAAGTTTTTTGGGGACCTACAATGAGCAGTTCTTC,CSARSFLGTYNEQFF
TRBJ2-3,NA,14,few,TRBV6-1,TGTGCCAGCAGTGATAGACAGGACACAGATACGCAGTATTTT,CASSDRQDTDTQYF
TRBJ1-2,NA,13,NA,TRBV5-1,TGCGCCAGCAGCTTGTCAGAAAACTATGGCTACACCTTC,CASSLSENYGYTF